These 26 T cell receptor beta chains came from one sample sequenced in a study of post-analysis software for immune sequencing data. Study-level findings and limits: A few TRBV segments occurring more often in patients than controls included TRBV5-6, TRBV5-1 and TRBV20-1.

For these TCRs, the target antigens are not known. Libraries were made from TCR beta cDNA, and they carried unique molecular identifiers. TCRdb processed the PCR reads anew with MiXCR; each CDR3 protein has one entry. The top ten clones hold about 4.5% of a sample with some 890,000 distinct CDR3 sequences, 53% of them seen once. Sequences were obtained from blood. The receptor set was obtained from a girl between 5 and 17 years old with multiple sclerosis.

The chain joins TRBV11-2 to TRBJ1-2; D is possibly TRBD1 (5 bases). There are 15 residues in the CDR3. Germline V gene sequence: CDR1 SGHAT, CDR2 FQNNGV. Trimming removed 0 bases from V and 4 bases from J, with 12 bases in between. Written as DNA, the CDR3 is TGTGCCAGCAGCTTAGATCTCGCCAGGGCCTATGGCTACACCTTC. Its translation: CASSLDLARAYGYTF.

CDR3 DNA sequence: TGTGCCAGCAGTGTAAGATGGGGTTACGAGCAGTACTTC. Translation: CASSVRWGYEQYF. The gene calls are TRBV27 and TRBJ2-7; D gene ambiguous. V was cut by 5 bases and J by 4 bases, with 12 bases left in between. The CDR3 covers 13 residues. Per germline, CDR1 MNHEY and CDR2 SMNVEV (reference sequence).

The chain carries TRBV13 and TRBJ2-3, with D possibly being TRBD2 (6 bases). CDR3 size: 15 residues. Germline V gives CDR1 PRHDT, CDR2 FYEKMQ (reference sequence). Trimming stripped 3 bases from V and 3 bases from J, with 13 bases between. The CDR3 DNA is TGTGCCAGCAGCTTTTATAACCTAGCGACAGATACGCAGTATTTT. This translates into CASSFYNLATDTQYF.

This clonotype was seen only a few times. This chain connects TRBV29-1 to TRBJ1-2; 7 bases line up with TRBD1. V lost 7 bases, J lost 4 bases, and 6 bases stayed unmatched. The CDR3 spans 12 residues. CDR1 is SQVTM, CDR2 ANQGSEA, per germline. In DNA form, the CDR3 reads TGCAGCGGAGACGACAGGGCCTATGGCTACACCTTC. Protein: CSGDDRAYGYTF.

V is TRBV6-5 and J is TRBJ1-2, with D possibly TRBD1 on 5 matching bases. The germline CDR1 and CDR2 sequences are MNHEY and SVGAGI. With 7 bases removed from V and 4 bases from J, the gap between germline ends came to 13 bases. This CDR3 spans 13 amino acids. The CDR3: CASTSGTPYGYTF. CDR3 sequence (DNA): TGTGCCAGCACGTCGGGGACTCCCTATGGCTACACCTTC.

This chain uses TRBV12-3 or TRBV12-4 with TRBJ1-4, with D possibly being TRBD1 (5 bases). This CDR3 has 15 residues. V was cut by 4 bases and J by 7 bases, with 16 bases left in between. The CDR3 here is CASSSSGTKGEKLFF. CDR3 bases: TGTGCCAGCAGTTCATCAGGGACGAAGGGTGAAAAACTGTTTTTT.

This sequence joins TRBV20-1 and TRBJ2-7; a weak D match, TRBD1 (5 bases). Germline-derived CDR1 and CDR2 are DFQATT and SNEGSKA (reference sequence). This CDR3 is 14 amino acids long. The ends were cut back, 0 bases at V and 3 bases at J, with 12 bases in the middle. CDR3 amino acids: CSARELGRDYEQYF. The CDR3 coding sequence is TGCAGTGCTAGAGAATTGGGCAGGGACTACGAGCAGTACTTC.

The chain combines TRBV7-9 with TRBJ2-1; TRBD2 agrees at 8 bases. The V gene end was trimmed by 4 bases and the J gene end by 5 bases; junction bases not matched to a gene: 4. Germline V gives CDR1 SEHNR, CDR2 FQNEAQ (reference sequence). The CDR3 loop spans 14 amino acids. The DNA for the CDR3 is TGTGCCAGCAGCTATCTAGCGGGCGACAATGAGCAGTTCTTC. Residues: CASSYLAGDNEQFF.

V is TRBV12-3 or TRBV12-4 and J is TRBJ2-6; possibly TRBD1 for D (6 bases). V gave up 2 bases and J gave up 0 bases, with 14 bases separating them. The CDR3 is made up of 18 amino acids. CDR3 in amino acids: CASSLSGQSSSGANVLTF. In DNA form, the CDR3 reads TGTGCCAGCAGTTTATCAGGACAGTCTTCCTCTGGGGCCAACGTCCTGACTTTC.

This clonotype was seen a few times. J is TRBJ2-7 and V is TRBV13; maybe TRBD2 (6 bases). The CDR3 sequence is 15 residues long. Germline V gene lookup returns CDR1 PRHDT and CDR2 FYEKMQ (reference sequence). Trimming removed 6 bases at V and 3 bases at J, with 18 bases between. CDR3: CASRQIGGAGYEQYF. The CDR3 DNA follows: TGTGCCAGCAGGCAAATAGGAGGAGCGGGCTACGAGCAGTACTTC.

The CDR3 nucleotides read TGTGCCCGAGACAGCCTTAGCACAGATACGCAGTATTTT. It codes for CARDSLSTDTQYF. This sequence joins TRBV30 and TRBJ2-3; D might be TRBD1 (5 bases). CDR1 is GTSNPN, CDR2 SVGIG, per germline (reference sequence). The CDR3 length is 13 residues. Between the trimmed V and J ends, which lost 8 bases and 0 bases, there was a span of 12 bases.

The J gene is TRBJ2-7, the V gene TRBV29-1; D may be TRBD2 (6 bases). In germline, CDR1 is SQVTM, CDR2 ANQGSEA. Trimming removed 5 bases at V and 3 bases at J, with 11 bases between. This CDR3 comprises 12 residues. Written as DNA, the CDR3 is TGCAGCGTTCGACTGGGGGGCTACGAGCAGTACTTC. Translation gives CSVRLGGYEQYF.

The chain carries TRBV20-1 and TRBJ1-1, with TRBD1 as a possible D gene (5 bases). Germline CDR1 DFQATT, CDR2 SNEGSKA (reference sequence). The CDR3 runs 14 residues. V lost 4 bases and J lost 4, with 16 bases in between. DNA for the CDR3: TGCAGTGCTAACGCCGGGGGGGTCTCCACTGAAGCTTTCTTT. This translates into CSANAGGVSTEAFF.

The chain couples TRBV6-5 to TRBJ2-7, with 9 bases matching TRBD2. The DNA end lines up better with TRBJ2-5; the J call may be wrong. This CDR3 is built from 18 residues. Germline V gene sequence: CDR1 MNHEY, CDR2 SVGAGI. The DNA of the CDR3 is TGTGCCAGCAGTTACTCGAGTCTAGCGGGGTCATTGGGAGAGACCCAGTACTTC. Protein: CASSYSSLAGSLGETQYF.

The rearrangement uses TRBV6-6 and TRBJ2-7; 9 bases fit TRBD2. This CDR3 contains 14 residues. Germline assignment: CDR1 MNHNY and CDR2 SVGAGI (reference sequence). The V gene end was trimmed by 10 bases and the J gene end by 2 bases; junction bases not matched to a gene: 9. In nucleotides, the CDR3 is TGTGCCACCCTACCTAGCGGGGCACCCTACGAGCAGTACTTC. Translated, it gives CATLPSGAPYEQYF.

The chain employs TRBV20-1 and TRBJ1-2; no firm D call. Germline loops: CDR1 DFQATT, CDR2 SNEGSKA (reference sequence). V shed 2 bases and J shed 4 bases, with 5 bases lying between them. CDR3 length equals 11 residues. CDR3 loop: CSARRAYGYTF. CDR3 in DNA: TGCAGTGCTAGACGGGCCTATGGCTACACCTTC.

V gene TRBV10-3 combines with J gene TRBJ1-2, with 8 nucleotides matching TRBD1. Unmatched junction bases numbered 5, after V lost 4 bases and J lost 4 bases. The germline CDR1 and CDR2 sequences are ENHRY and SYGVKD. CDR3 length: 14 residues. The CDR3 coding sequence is TGTGCCATCAGTGCCCCAGGGGGCCCCTATGGCTACACCTTC. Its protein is CAISAPGGPYGYTF.

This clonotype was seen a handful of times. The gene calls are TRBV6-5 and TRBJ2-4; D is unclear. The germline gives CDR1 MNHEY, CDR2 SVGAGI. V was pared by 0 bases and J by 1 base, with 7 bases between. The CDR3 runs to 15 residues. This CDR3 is CASSYSKKAKNIQYF. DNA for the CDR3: TGTGCCAGCAGTTACTCGAAAAAGGCCAAAAACATTCAGTACTTC.

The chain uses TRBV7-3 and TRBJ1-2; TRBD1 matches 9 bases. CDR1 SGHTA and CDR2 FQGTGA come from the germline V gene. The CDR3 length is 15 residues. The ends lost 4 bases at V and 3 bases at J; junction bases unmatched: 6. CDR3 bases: TGTGCCAGCAGCTCGGGACAGGGCCCCTACTATGGCTACACCTTC. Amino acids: CASSSGQGPYYGYTF.

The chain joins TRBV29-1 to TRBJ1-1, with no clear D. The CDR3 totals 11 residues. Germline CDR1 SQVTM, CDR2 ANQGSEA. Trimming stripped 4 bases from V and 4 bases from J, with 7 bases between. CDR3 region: CSVVRSTEAFF. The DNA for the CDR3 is TGCAGCGTTGTTCGGAGCACTGAAGCTTTCTTT.

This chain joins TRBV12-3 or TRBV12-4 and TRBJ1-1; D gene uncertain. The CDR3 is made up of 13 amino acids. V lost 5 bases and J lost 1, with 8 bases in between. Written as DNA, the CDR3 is TGTGCCAGCAGTGGGTGGGGGAACACTGAAGCTTTCTTT. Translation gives CASSGWGNTEAFF.

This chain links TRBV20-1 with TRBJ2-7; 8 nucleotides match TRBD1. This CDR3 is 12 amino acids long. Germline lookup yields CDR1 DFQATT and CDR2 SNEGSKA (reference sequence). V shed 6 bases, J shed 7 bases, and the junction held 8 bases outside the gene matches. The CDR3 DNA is TGCAGTGCGACAGGGGTAATGGGGGAGCAGTACTTC. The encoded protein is CSATGVMGEQYF.

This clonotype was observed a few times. CDR3 nucleotides: TGTGCCAGCAGCTTGCGGGAGTCGGACCACGAGCAGTACTTC. It specifies CASSLRESDHEQYF. V is TRBV7-2 and J is TRBJ2-7, with TRBD2 matching 7 bases. Trimming at V came to 3 bases and at J to 5 bases, leaving 7 bases not matched to a gene. This CDR3 comprises 14 residues. Germline V gene sequence: CDR1 SGHTA, CDR2 FQGNSA. Combining the CDR3 with reference TRBV7-2 and TRBJ2-7 gives the whole variable domain GAGVSQSPSNKVTEKGKDVELRCDPISGHTALYWYRQSLGQGLEFLIYFQGNSAPDKSGLPSDRFSAERTGGSVSTLTIQRTQQEDSAVYLCASSLRESDHEQYFGPGTRLTVT.

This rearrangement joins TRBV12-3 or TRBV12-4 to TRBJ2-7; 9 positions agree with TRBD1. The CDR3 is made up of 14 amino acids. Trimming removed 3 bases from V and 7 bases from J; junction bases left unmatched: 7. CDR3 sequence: CASSLGQGNSEQYF. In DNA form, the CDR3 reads TGTGCCAGCAGTTTGGGACAGGGAAATTCGGAGCAGTACTTC.

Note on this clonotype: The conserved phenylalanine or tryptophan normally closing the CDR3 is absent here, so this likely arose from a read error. CDR3 sequence reads: CASSLELRGQGKGEQFL. The CDR3 DNA is TGCGCCAGCAGCTTGGAGCTCAGGGGACAGGGAAAGGGTGAGCAGTTCTTA. The chain couples TRBV5-1 to TRBJ2-1; 9 bases are a match to TRBD1. The CDR3 is 17 amino acids. Germline V gene data show CDR1 as SGHRS and CDR2 as YFSETQ. V trimming: 0 bases; J trimming: 9 bases; junction bases outside the gene matches: 13.

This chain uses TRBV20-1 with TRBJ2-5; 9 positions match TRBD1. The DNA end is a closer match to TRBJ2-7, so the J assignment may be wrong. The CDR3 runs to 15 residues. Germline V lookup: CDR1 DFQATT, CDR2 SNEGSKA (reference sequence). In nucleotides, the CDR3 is TGCAGTCTTGACCGGGGGACAGGGATTCCCTACGAGCAGTACTTC. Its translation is CSLDRGTGIPYEQYF.